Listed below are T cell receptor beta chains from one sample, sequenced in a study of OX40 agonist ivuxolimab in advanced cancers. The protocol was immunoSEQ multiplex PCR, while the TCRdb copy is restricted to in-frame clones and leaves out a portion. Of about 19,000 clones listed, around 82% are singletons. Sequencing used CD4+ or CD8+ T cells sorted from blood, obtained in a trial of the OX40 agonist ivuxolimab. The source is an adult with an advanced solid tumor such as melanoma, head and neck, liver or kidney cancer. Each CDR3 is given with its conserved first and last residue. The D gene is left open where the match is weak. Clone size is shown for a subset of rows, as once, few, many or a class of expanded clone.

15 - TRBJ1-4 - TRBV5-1 CASSLAVGQGEKLFF TGCGCCAGCAGCTTGGCCGTGGGACAAGGGGAAAAACTGTTTTTT
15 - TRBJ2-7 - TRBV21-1 CASRDIRGSGGEQYF TGTGCCAGCAGGGATATCCGGGGCTCTGGAGGGGAGCAGTACTTC
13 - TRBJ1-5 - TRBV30 CAWSRQSYQPQHF TGTGCCTGGAGCCGACAGTCCTATCAGCCCCAGCATTTT
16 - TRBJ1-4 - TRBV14 CASSHQRWLNNEKLFF TGTGCCAGCAGCCACCAACGATGGCTTAATAATGAAAAACTGTTTTTT
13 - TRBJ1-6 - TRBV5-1 CASRGGDNSPLHF TGCGCCAGCAGGGGTGGAGATAATTCACCCCTCCACTTT
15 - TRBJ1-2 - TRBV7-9 CASSYHSGGGNGYTF TGTGCCAGCAGCTACCACAGCGGAGGGGGGAATGGCTACACCTTC
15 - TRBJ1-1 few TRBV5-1 CASSPGGAKDTEAFF TGCGCCAGCAGCCCCGGTGGGGCTAAGGACACTGAAGCTTTCTTT
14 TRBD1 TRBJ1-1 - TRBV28 CASSFGGQDTEAFF TGTGCCAGCAGTTTCGGGGGACAGGACACTGAAGCTTTCTTT
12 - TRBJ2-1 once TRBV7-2 CASSSSGNEQFF TGTGCCAGCAGCTCGAGTGGAAATGAGCAGTTCTTC
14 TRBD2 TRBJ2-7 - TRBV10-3 CAISDGLADYEQYF TGTGCCATCAGTGATGGACTAGCAGACTACGAGCAGTACTTC
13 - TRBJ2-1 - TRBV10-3 CAITGHPYNEQFF TGTGCCATCACTGGCCACCCCTACAATGAGCAGTTCTTC
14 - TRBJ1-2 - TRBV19 CASVPAGNGFGYTF TGTGCCAGTGTCCCTGCGGGAAACGGGTTTGGCTACACCTTC
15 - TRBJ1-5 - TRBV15 CATSEGVGGNQPQHF TGTGCCACCAGCGAAGGGGTGGGAGGCAATCAGCCCCAGCATTTT
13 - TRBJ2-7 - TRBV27 CASSRFGTYEQYF TGTGCCAGCAGTAGGTTCGGTACCTACGAGCAGTACTTC
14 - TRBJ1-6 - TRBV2 CASSEEIYNSPLHF TGTGCCAGCAGTGAGGAAATCTATAATTCACCCCTCCACTTT
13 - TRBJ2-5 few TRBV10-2 CASSDSKGETQYF TGCGCCAGCAGTGATTCGAAGGGTGAGACCCAGTACTTC
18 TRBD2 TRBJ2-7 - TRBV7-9 CASSSSRTPSGRAYEQYF TGTGCCAGCAGCTCTAGCCGAACCCCTAGCGGGAGGGCCTACGAGCAGTACTTC
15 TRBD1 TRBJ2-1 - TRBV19 CASSIVGQGHNEQFF TGTGCCAGTAGTATAGTGGGACAGGGACACAATGAGCAGTTCTTC
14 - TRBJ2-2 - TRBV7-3 CASSLVPPPGELFF TGTGCCAGCAGCTTAGTCCCCCCTCCCGGGGAGCTGTTTTTT
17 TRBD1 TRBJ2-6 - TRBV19 CASSIAGQGTGANVLTF TGTGCCAGTAGTATAGCAGGACAGGGTACGGGGGCCAACGTCCTGACTTTC
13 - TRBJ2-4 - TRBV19 CASSDRAKNIQYF TGTGCCAGTAGTGACAGAGCCAAAAACATTCAGTACTTC
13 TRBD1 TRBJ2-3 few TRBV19 CASSLGQADTQYF TGTGCCAGTAGCCTAGGACAGGCAGATACGCAGTATTTT